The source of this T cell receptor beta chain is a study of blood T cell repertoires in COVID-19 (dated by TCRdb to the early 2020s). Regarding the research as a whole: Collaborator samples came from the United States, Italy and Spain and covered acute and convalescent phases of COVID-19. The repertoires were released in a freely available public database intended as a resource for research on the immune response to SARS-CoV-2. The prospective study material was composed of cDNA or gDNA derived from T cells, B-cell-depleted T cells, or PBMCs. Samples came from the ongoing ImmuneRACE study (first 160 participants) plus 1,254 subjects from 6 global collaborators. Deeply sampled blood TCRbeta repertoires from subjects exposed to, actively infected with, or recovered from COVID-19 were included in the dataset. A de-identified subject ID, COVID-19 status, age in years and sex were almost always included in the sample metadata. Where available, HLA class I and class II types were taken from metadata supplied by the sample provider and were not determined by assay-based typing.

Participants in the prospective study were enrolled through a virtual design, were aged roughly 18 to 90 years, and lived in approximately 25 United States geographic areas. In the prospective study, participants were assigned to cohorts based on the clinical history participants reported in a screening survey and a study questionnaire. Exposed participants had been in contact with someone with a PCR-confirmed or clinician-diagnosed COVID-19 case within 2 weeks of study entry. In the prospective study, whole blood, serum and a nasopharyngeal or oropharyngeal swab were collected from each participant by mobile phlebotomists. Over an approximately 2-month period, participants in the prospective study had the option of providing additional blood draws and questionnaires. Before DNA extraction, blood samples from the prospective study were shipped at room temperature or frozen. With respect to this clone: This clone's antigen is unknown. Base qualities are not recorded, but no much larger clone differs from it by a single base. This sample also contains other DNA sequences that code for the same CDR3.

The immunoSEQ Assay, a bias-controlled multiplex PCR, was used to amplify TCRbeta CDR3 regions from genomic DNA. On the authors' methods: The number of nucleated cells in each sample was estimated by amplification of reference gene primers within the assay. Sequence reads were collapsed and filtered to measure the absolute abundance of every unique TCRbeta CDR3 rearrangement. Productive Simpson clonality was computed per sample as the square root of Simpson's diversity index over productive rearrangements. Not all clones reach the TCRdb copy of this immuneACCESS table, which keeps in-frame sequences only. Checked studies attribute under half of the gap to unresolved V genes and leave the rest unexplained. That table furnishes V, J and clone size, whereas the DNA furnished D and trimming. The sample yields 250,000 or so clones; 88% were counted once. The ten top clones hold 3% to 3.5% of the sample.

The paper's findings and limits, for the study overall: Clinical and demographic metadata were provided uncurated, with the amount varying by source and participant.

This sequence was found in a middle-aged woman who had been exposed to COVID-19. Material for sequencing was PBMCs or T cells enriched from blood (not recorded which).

The CDR3 reads as follows: CASSPSGSGETQYF. Read as DNA, the sequence is TGTGCCAGCTCACCCTCAGGGTCCGGAGAGACCCAGTACTTC. The chain couples TRBV18 to TRBJ2-5; a tentative D match to TRBD1 spans 5 bases. From cysteine to phenylalanine, the CDR3 is 14 amino acids long. Of all the DNA, just the CDR3 is kept, 42 bases in frame from base 1. CDR1 and CDR2 were assigned from the germline V gene as KGHSH and LQKENI. Trimming at the junction amounts to 3 bases on V and 4 bases on J, and the germline ends lie 12 bases apart.